This TCR beta chain was captured in a study of blood T cell repertoires in COVID-19. Study-level information: Acute and convalescent COVID-19 samples came from the United States, Italy and Spain.

From germline, CDR1 is LNHDA and CDR2 SQIVND (reference sequence). The CDR3 contains 13 residues. Trimming stripped 4 bases from V and 8 bases from J, with 14 bases between. Residents of 20 to 25 US areas, aged about 18 to 89 years, made up the participants. Exposed participants encountered a COVID-19 case during the 2 weeks preceding study entry. The protocol was immunoSEQ multiplex PCR, while the TCRdb copy is restricted to in-frame clones and leaves out a portion. The sample holds 300,000 to 400,000 clones, around 85% seen once. The clonotype comes from a woman in her 30s who had been exposed to COVID-19. The material sequenced was PBMCs or T cells enriched from blood (not recorded which). The genes are TRBV19 and TRBJ1-1, with D unresolved. CDR3 sequence (DNA): TGTGCCAGTAGTACCAGATTCCCCCCGGAAGCTTTCTTT. This codes for CASSTRFPPEAFF.